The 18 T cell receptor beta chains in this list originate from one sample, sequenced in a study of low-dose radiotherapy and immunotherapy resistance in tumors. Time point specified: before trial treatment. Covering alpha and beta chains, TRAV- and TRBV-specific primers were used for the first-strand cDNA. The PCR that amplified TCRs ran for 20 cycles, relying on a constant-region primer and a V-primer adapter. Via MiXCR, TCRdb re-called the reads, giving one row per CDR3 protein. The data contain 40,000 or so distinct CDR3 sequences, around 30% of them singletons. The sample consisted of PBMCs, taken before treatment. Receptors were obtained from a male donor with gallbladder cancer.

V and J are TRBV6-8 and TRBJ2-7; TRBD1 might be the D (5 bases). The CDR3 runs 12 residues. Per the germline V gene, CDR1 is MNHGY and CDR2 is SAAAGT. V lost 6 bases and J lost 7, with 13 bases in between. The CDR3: CASRRIQGEQYF. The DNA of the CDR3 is TGTGCCAGCAGACGAATTCAGGGTGAGCAGTACTTC.

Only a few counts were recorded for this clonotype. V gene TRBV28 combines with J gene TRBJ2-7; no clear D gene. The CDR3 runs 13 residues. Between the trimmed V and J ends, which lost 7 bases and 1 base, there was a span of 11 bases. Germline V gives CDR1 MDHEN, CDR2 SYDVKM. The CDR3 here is CASMGAHSYEQYF. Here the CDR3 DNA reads TGTGCCAGCATGGGCGCCCATTCCTACGAGCAGTACTTC.

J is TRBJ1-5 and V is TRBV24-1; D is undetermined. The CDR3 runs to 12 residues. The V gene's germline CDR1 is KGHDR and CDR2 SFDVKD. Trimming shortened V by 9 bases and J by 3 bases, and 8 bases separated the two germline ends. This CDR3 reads CATAADNQPQHF. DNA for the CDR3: TGTGCCACCGCGGCAGACAATCAGCCCCAGCATTTT.

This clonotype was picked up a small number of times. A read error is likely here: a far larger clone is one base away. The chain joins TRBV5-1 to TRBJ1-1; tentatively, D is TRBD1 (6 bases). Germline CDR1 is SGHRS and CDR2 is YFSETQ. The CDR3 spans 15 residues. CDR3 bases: TGTGCCAGCAGCTTGGTGGGGGGGGGGGCCACTGAAGCTTTCTTT. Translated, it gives CASSLVGGGATEAFF.

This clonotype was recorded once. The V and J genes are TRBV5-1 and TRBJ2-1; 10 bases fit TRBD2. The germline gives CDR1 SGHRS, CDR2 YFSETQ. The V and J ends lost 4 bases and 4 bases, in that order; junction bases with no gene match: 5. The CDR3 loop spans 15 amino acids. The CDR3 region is CASSPPAGGYNEQFF. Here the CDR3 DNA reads TGCGCCAGCAGCCCCCCAGCGGGGGGGTACAATGAGCAGTTCTTC.

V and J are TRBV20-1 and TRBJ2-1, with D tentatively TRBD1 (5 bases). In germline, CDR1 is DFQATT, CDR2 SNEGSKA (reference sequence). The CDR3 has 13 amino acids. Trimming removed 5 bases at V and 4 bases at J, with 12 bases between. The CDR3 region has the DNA TGCAGTGCTGGTGGACATTCGTACAATGAGCAGTTCTTC. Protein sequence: CSAGGHSYNEQFF.

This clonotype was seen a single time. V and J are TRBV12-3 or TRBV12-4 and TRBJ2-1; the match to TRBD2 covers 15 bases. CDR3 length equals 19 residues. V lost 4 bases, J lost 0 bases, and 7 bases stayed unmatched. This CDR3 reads CASSSLGTSGGSSYNEQFF. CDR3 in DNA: TGTGCCAGCAGTTCCCTAGGGACTAGCGGGGGGAGCTCCTACAATGAGCAGTTCTTC.

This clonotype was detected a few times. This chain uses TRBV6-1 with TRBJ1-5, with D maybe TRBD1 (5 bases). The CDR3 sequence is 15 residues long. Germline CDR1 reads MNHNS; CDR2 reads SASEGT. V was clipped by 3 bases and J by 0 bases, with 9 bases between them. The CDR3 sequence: CASSEGTVSNQPQHF. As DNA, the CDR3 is TGTGCCAGCAGTGAGGGGACGGTTAGCAATCAGCCCCAGCATTTT.

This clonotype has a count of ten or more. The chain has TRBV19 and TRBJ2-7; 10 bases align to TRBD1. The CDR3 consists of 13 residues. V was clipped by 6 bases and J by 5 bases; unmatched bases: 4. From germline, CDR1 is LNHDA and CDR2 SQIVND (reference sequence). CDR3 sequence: CASSGTGVNEQYF. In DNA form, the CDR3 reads TGTGCCAGTAGCGGGACAGGGGTGAACGAGCAGTACTTC.

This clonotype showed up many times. DNA for the CDR3: TGCAGTGCCAAACTGCGGGCCACCGGGGAGCTGTTTTTT. This gives the protein CSAKLRATGELFF. The chain links TRBV20-1 to TRBJ2-2; D might be TRBD2 (5 bases). Germline V CDR1 and CDR2: DFQATT, SNEGSKA (reference sequence). The length of the CDR3 is 13 residues. The V and J ends lost 6 bases and 4 bases respectively, with 12 bases between them.

The CDR3 sequence is CSARALSSSYNEQFF. Here the CDR3 DNA reads TGCAGTGCTAGAGCCTTATCCAGCTCCTACAATGAGCAGTTCTTC. The chain is built from TRBV20-1 and TRBJ2-1; D not resolved. The CDR3 runs to 15 residues. Germline-derived CDR1 and CDR2 are DFQATT and SNEGSKA (reference sequence). Trimming removed 1 base from V and 0 bases from J, with 10 bases in between.

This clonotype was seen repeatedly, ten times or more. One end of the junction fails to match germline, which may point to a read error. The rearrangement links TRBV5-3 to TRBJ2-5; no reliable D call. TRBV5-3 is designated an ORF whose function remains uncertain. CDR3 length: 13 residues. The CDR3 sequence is CASSLSSGETQYF. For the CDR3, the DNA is TGTGCCAGCAGCTTGTCGAGTGGAGAGACCCAGTACTTC.

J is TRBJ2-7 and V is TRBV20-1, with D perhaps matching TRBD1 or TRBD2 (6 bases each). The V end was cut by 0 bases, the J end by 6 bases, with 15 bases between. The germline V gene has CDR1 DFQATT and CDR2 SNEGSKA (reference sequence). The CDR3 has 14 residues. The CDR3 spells CSARDTEGVAEQYF. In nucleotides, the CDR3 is TGCAGTGCTAGAGATACGGAGGGGGTCGCCGAGCAGTACTTC.

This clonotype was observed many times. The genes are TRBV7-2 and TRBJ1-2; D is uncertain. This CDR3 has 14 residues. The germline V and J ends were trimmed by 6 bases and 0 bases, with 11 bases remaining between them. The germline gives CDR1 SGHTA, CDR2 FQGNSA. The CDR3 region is CASRGGRANYGYTF. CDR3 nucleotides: TGTGCCAGCAGGGGAGGGAGAGCTAACTATGGCTACACCTTC.

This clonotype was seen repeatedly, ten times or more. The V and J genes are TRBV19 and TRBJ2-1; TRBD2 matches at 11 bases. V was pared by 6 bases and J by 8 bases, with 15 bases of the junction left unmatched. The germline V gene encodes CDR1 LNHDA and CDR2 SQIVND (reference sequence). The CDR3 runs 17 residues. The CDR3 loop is CASRGPRLAGTRDEQFF. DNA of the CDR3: TGTGCCAGTAGGGGCCCTCGACTAGCGGGAACTAGGGATGAGCAGTTCTTC.

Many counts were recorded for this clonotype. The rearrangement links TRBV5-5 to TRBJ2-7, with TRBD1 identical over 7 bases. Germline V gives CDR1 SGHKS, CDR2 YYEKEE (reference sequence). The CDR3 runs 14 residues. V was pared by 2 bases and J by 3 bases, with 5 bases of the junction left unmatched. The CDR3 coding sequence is TGTGCCAGCAGCTTCGGGGACAGAGGCTACGAGCAGTACTTC. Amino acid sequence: CASSFGDRGYEQYF.

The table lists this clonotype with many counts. CDR3 sequence (DNA): TGTGCCACCAGTGATCCCGGGACGACCAATTCTTTCGAGCAGTTCTTC. This encodes CATSDPGTTNSFEQFF. The chain recombines TRBV24-1 with TRBJ2-1, with D perhaps TRBD1 or TRBD2 (5 bases each). The germline V and J ends were trimmed by 3 bases and 10 bases, with 21 bases remaining between them. Germline V lookup: CDR1 KGHDR, CDR2 SFDVKD. This CDR3 has 16 amino acids.

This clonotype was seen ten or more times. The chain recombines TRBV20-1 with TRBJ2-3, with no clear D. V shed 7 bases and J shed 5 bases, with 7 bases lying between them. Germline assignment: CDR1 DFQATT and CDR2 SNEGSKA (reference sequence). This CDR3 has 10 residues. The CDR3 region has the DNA TGCAGTGTACGGGTAGATACGCAGTATTTT. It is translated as CSVRVDTQYF.